This TCR beta chain derives from a study of T cells in women clearing cervical HPV infection. Findings and caveats of the study: Associations may precede or follow infection; HPV-specific or memory T cells were not isolated.

Using immunoSEQ multiplex PCR, the repertoire was profiled, and TCRdb retains in-frame clones only, with some absent. The sample has roughly 30,000 clones. With regard to this clone: Its antigen is still unknown.

This TCR was recovered from a woman aged 18 to 69 with a cervical HPV16 infection that either progressed to CIN3+ or cleared (not recorded which). The sample taken for sequencing was blood buffy coat.

CDR3 amino acids: CASSVQGTNYGYTF. The CDR3 bases that were read are TGTGCCAGCAGTGTTCAGGGGACCAACTATGGC. V usage is TRBV2 and J usage is TRBJ1-2, with a weak D call TRBD1 (6 bases). Coverage ceases 3 residues before the CDR3 finishes, and the germline J gene fills in the end. The CDR3 is 14 residues long. Germline CDR1 SNHLY, CDR2 FYNNEI. Trimming stripped 4 bases from V and 2 bases from J, with 11 bases between.